This entry lists 22 T cell receptor beta chains sequenced from one sample in a study of shared clonotypes between healthy human individuals. Positively selected for CCR7, the CD45RO-negative cells used as naive CD8 cells excluded terminally differentiated effector memory CD45RA+ cells. Using immunoSEQ multiplex PCR, the repertoire was profiled, and TCRdb retains in-frame clones only, with some absent. This sample has around 600,000 clones; more than 95% occur once, and the top ten carry more than 0.3%. Sequencing input: naive CD8+ T cells sorted from blood. These receptors came from a man aged 30-40 years in good health.

The V and J genes are TRBV28 and TRBJ2-1; 10 positions agree with TRBD2. Germline CDR1 MDHEN, CDR2 SYDVKM. CDR3 length: 16 amino acids. J lost 4 bases, V lost 6 bases, and 9 bases had no gene match. As DNA, the CDR3 is TGTGCCAGCAGCCCAACAGCGGGAGGGCTATACAATGAGCAGTTCTTC. It specifies CASSPTAGGLYNEQFF.

The genes are TRBV5-6 and TRBJ2-5; D is unclear. This CDR3 spans 13 amino acids. V was cut by 1 base and J by 2 bases, with 6 bases left in between. Germline V gene data show CDR1 as SGHDT and CDR2 as YYEEEE. CDR3: CASSLWSQETQYF. In DNA, the CDR3 is TGTGCCAGCAGCTTGTGGTCGCAAGAGACCCAGTACTTC. Full variable domain (rest looked up from reference TRBV5-6 and TRBJ2-5): DAGVTQSPTHLIKTRGQQVTLRCSPKSGHDTVSWYQQALGQGPQFIFQYYEEEERQRGNFPDRFSGHQFPNYSSELNVNALLLGDSALYLCASSLWSQETQYFGPGTRLLVL.

This sequence joins TRBV2 and TRBJ2-1, with TRBD2 matching 10 bases. CDR3 length: 18 amino acids. V shed 10 bases, J shed 0 bases, and the junction held 15 bases outside the gene matches. Germline CDR1 SNHLY, CDR2 FYNNEI. The CDR3 reads CANPRTSGQSPSYNEQFF. For the CDR3, the DNA is TGTGCCAACCCACGGACTAGCGGTCAGTCCCCCTCCTACAATGAGCAGTTCTTC.

The V and J genes are TRBV29-1 and TRBJ1-4; D remains ambiguous. CDR3 length: 11 amino acids. V was shortened by 4 bases and J by 8 bases, with 8 bases between the two germline ends. Germline V gene lookup returns CDR1 SQVTM and CDR2 ANQGSEA. The CDR3 sequence is CSVAFGEKLFF. CDR3 nucleotide sequence: TGCAGCGTTGCTTTCGGAGAAAAACTGTTTTTT. Full variable domain (rest looked up from reference TRBV29-1 and TRBJ1-4): SAVISQKPSRDICQRGTSLTIQCQVDSQVTMMFWYRQQPGQSLTLIATANQGSEATYESGFVIDKFPISRPNLTFSTLTVSNMSPEDSSIYLCSVAFGEKLFFGSGTQLSVL.

The rearrangement uses TRBV6-6 and TRBJ1-5; D is unresolved. The CDR3 runs 15 residues. CDR1 and CDR2 (germline): MNHNY, SVGAGI (reference sequence). The V end was cut by 7 bases, the J end by 4 bases, with 17 bases between. The CDR3 loop reads CASTPGRGLNQPQHF. The CDR3 region has the DNA TGTGCCAGCACACCGGGCCGGGGTCTGAATCAGCCCCAGCATTTT.

The chain has TRBV4-1 and TRBJ1-2, with D possibly matching TRBD1 (6 bases). CDR1 MGHRA and CDR2 YSYEKL come from the germline V gene. Trimming cost V 0 bases and J 3 bases, with 11 bases left between them. CDR3 length equals 15 residues. The CDR3 spells CASSQDQQGYYGYTF. CDR3 coding DNA: TGCGCCAGCAGCCAAGACCAACAGGGCTACTATGGCTACACCTTC.

The rearrangement uses TRBV11-2 and TRBJ2-7, with TRBD1 matching over 8 bases. This CDR3 spans 18 amino acids. V gave up 5 bases and J gave up 2 bases; unmatched junction bases: 17. Germline-derived CDR1 and CDR2 are SGHAT and FQNNGV. The CDR3 protein is CASSQTPFPGQATYEQYF. The CDR3 DNA is TGTGCCAGCAGCCAAACACCTTTCCCGGGACAGGCAACCTACGAGCAGTACTTC.

The chain links TRBV29-1 to TRBJ1-2; D is unclear. The CDR3 contains 11 residues. Trimming took off 8 bases at V and 8 bases at J, with 15 bases between the two ends. CDR1 SQVTM and CDR2 ANQGSEA come from the germline V gene. CDR3 protein: CSTRTRNGYTF. CDR3 DNA: TGCAGCACCCGGACCCGGAACGGCTACACCTTC.

V usage is TRBV25-1 and J usage is TRBJ2-7, with no clear D. The CDR3 totals 11 residues. Trimming stripped 4 bases from V and 3 bases from J, with 4 bases between. The germline CDR1 and CDR2 sequences are MGHDK and SYGVNS. The CDR3: CASSAGYEQYF. The CDR3 bases are TGTGCCAGCAGTGCGGGCTACGAGCAGTACTTC.

The V and J genes are TRBV10-3 and TRBJ2-7, with D unresolved. CDR1 and CDR2 from the germline V gene are ENHRY and SYGVKD. V shed 8 bases and J shed 0 bases, with 8 bases lying between them. The CDR3 sequence is 12 residues long. The CDR3 sequence is CAIGPDSYEQYF. In DNA, the CDR3 is TGTGCCATCGGCCCTGACTCCTACGAGCAGTACTTC.

The chain employs TRBV4-1 and TRBJ1-5; D remains ambiguous. The CDR3 has 14 amino acids. Looked up from germline, CDR1 is MGHRA and CDR2 is YSYEKL. Trimming removed 0 bases at V and 4 bases at J, with 7 bases between. Here the CDR3 reads CASSQEIANQPQHF. CDR3 coding DNA: TGCGCCAGCAGCCAAGAGATAGCGAATCAGCCCCAGCATTTT.

J is TRBJ2-2 and V is TRBV29-1; D may be TRBD1 or TRBD2 (5 bases each). The CDR3 sequence is 14 residues long. The germline V and J ends were trimmed by 0 bases and 3 bases, with 8 bases remaining between them. Germline V gives CDR1 SQVTM, CDR2 ANQGSEA. The CDR3 sequence is CSVEEVGDTGELFF. CDR3 sequence (DNA): TGCAGCGTTGAAGAGGTGGGGGACACCGGGGAGCTGTTTTTT.

The chain is built from TRBV29-1 and TRBJ2-7; TRBD2 might be the D (5 bases). The CDR3 sequence is 12 residues long. V was trimmed by 7 bases and J by 4 bases, leaving 14 bases between them. CDR1 is SQVTM and CDR2 is ANQGSEA in the germline V gene. The CDR3 DNA reads TGCAGCGCCTGGGCGGGCCCATACGAGCAGTACTTC. It encodes CSAWAGPYEQYF.

The genes are TRBV7-9 and TRBJ2-7; TRBD1 matches at 10 bases. Germline CDR1 reads SEHNR; CDR2 reads FQNEAQ (reference sequence). CDR3 length equals 19 residues. V gave up 4 bases and J gave up 3 bases; unmatched junction bases: 18. The CDR3 here is CASSSTRRDRGSYLYEQYF. The CDR3 coding sequence is TGTGCCAGCAGCTCGACTCGAAGGGACAGGGGTTCTTATCTCTACGAGCAGTACTTC. The full variable domain, completed using reference TRBV7-9 and TRBJ2-7, is DTGVSQNPRHKITKRGQNVTFRCDPISEHNRLYWYRQTLGQGPEFLTYFQNEAQLEKSRLLSDRFSAERPKGSFSTLEIQRTEQGDSAMYLCASSSTRRDRGSYLYEQYFGPGTRLTVT.

V and J are TRBV14 and TRBJ1-1; D gene uncertain. The CDR3 is 16 amino acids. CDR1 is SGHDN, CDR2 FVKESK, per germline. Trimming removed 1 base at V and 7 bases at J, with 19 bases between. The CDR3 bases are TGTGCCAGCAGCCAAGGGGGATCAGAGGTACCCCGTGAAGCTTTCTTT. Its translation is CASSQGGSEVPREAFF. Full variable domain (outside the CDR3, taken from reference TRBV14 and TRBJ1-1): EAGVTQFPSHSVIEKGQTVTLRCDPISGHDNLYWYRRVMGKEIKFLLHFVKESKQDESGMPNNRFLAERTGGTYSTLKVQPAELEDSGVYFCASSQGGSEVPREAFFGQGTRLTVV.

V and J are TRBV30 and TRBJ1-2, with 9 bases lining up with TRBD1. J gave up 4 bases and V 0 bases, and 3 bases lay outside the gene matches. The CDR3 loop spans 14 amino acids. Germline V lookup: CDR1 GTSNPN, CDR2 SVGIG (reference sequence). The CDR3 reads CAWSVRTGAYGYTF. The CDR3 region has the DNA TGTGCCTGGAGTGTAAGGACAGGGGCCTATGGCTACACCTTC. The full variable domain, completed using reference TRBV30 and TRBJ1-2, is SQTIHQWPATLVQPVGSPLSLECTVEGTSNPNLYWYRQAAGRGLQLLFYSVGIGQISSEVPQNLSASRPQDRQFILSSKKLLLSDSGFYLCAWSVRTGAYGYTFGSGTRLTVV.

V gene TRBV7-6 combines with J gene TRBJ2-1; 9 bases are shared with TRBD1. The CDR3 spans 14 residues. The germline CDR1 and CDR2 sequences are SGHVS and FNYEAQ. V trimming: 2 bases; J trimming: 6 bases; junction bases outside the gene matches: 2. The CDR3, as DNA: TGTGCCAGCAGCTTAAGACAGGGGGGCAATGAGCAGTTCTTC. Amino acid sequence: CASSLRQGGNEQFF.

The gene calls are TRBV28 and TRBJ2-3; D is unclear. This CDR3 has 15 residues. Trimming took 6 bases from V and 4 from J, leaving 17 bases between them. Germline values: CDR1 MDHEN, CDR2 SYDVKM. Here the CDR3 reads CASSPVPYVPDTQYF. The DNA for the CDR3 is TGTGCCAGCAGCCCCGTGCCTTATGTTCCAGATACGCAGTATTTT.

J is TRBJ2-1 and V is TRBV28; tentatively, D is TRBD2 (6 bases). This CDR3 is built from 18 residues. From germline, CDR1 is MDHEN and CDR2 SYDVKM. Trimming removed 7 bases at V and 0 bases at J, with 22 bases between. The CDR3 DNA sequence: TGTGCCAGCACCGAGACTTGGAGGGTCCAGAGCTCCTACAATGAGCAGTTCTTC. Translating it yields CASTETWRVQSSYNEQFF.

The chain links TRBV11-3 to TRBJ2-1, with 9 bases that match TRBD1. With V trimmed by 1 base and J by 10 bases, 8 bases remained unmatched. The V gene's germline CDR1 is SGHNT and CDR2 YENEEA. The CDR3 runs to 15 residues. CDR3 nucleotides: TGTGCCAGCAGCTTAGCAGGGACAGGGTCACCAGAGCAGTTCTTC. Translation: CASSLAGTGSPEQFF.

V and J are TRBV5-1 and TRBJ2-7; D is perhaps TRBD1 (6 bases). The CDR3 has 12 amino acids. The germline V gene encodes CDR1 SGHRS and CDR2 YFSETQ. Trimming shortened V by 4 bases and J by 7 bases, and 12 bases separated the two germline ends. In DNA, the CDR3 is TGCGCCAGCAGCGCGGACAGCTGGGAGCAGTACTTC. Protein product: CASSADSWEQYF.

V is TRBV7-6 and J is TRBJ1-1; TRBD1 agrees at 7 bases. This CDR3 spans 13 amino acids. Germline CDR1 and CDR2: SGHVS and FNYEAQ. Trimming cost V 6 bases and J 3 bases; bases outside gene matches: 4. The CDR3 region is CASSRGLDTEAFF. CDR3 bases: TGTGCCAGCAGTAGGGGGCTTGACACTGAAGCTTTCTTT.